Listed here are 21 T cell receptor beta chains from one sample, sequenced in a study of cytomegalovirus exposure and HLA in healthy donors. The primer mix had 60 Vbeta and 13 Jbeta primers. Produced via immunoSEQ multiplex PCR; TCRdb's table is partial and in-frame only. The sample has 180,000 or so clones. Sequencing was done on a sample of PBMCs. The receptor set was obtained from a boy between 10 and 17 years old in good health and CMV-seronegative.

The chain couples TRBV5-4 to TRBJ2-5, with D perhaps matching TRBD2 (6 bases). The J call may be mistaken, given a closer DNA end match to TRBJ2-7. The CDR3 runs to 15 residues. Germline assignment: CDR1 SGHNT and CDR2 YYREEE (reference sequence). The CDR3 loop reads CASSPLGTPAYEQYF. The CDR3 DNA is TGTGCCAGCAGCCCCCTTGGGACTCCTGCCTACGAGCAGTACTTC.

The chain has TRBV19 and TRBJ1-2; 8 nucleotides match TRBD1. V gave up 3 bases and J gave up 4 bases; unmatched junction bases: 7. The CDR3 is 15 amino acids. Looked up from germline, CDR1 is LNHDA and CDR2 is SQIVND (reference sequence). The CDR3 sequence is CASSIAQTGAYGYTF. The CDR3 nucleotides are TGTGCCAGTAGTATTGCCCAGACAGGGGCCTATGGCTACACCTTC.

The genes are TRBV5-4 and TRBJ2-2; 10 positions match TRBD2. Losses at the gene ends were 4 bases for V and 0 bases for J; bases not matched to a gene: 6. This CDR3 is 17 amino acids long. In germline, CDR1 is SGHNT, CDR2 YYREEE (reference sequence). The chain's CDR3 is CASSVLSGGANTGELFF. The CDR3 region has the DNA TGTGCCAGCAGCGTACTAAGCGGGGGGGCGAACACCGGGGAGCTGTTTTTT. Supplemented by reference TRBV5-4 and TRBJ2-2, the full variable domain reads ETGVTQSPTHLIKTRGQQVTLRCSSQSGHNTVSWYQQALGQGPQFIFQYYREEENGRGNFPPRFSGLQFPNYSSELNVNALELDDSALYLCASSVLSGGANTGELFFGEGSRLTVL.

As DNA, the CDR3 is TGTGCCAGCAGCTTCCGGGTCCCTGAAGCTTTCTTT. Amino acids: CASSFRVPEAFF. This chain connects TRBV5-8 to TRBJ1-1; D gene unclear. Germline V CDR1 and CDR2: SGHTS, YDEGEE. The CDR3 sequence is 12 residues long. Trimming pared 2 bases from V and 6 bases from J, leaving 8 bases between. Together with reference TRBV5-8 and TRBJ1-1, the CDR3 gives the full variable domain: EAGVTQSPTHLIKTRGQQATLRCSPISGHTSVYWYQQALGLGLQFLLWYDEGEERNRGNFPPRFSGRQFPNYSSELNVNALELEDSALYLCASSFRVPEAFFGQGTRLTVV.

The J gene is TRBJ1-5, the V gene TRBV11-1, with TRBD1 identical over 8 bases. CDR1 and CDR2 from the germline V gene are SGHAT and FQDESV (reference sequence). The CDR3 runs 13 residues. V dropped 5 bases and J dropped 7; count of bases not matched to a gene: 4. In nucleotides, the CDR3 is TGTGCCAGCAGCCCAGACAGGGGCCAGCCCCAGCATTTT. Translation gives CASSPDRGQPQHF.

This sequence joins TRBV6-1 and TRBJ1-5, with a possible D match to TRBD1 (6 bases). This CDR3 is built from 11 residues. Looked up from germline, CDR1 is MNHNS and CDR2 is SASEGT. V was cut by 11 bases and J by 8 bases, with 13 bases left in between. This CDR3 is CAVQGIEPQHF. CDR3 DNA: TGTGCCGTACAGGGAATAGAGCCCCAGCATTTT.

This sequence joins TRBV28 and TRBJ2-7; D remains ambiguous. Germline lookup yields CDR1 MDHEN and CDR2 SYDVKM. The CDR3 contains 14 residues. The V and J ends lost 8 bases and 0 bases respectively, with 14 bases between them. CDR3 region: CASYRPLGSYEQYF. CDR3 coding DNA: TGTGCCAGCTATAGACCCCTAGGCTCCTACGAGCAGTACTTC.

The V gene is TRBV18, the J gene TRBJ1-1, with D possibly being TRBD1 (5 bases). V gave up 4 bases and J gave up 5 bases, with 14 bases separating them. CDR3 size: 14 residues. Germline lookup yields CDR1 KGHSH and CDR2 LQKENI. This CDR3 reads CASSLSGSGTEAFF. The CDR3 DNA reads as TGTGCCAGCTCACTGTCAGGGTCTGGAACTGAAGCTTTCTTT.

The chain is built from TRBV30 and TRBJ1-1, with TRBD1 matching over 10 bases. Unmatched junction bases numbered 13, after V lost 5 bases and J lost 4 bases. This CDR3 comprises 16 residues. Germline V gene sequence: CDR1 GTSNPN, CDR2 SVGIG (reference sequence). CDR3 protein: CAWGTGAFRIGTEAFF. CDR3 DNA: TGTGCCTGGGGGACAGGGGCGTTCAGGATCGGCACTGAAGCTTTCTTT.

The chain recombines TRBV2 with TRBJ1-5; no reliable D call. Germline CDR1 SNHLY, CDR2 FYNNEI. The CDR3 covers 13 residues. V was shortened by 5 bases and J by 6 bases, with 11 bases between the two germline ends. CDR3 region: CASSRQSGQPQHF. CDR3 nucleotide sequence: TGTGCCAGCAGTAGACAAAGCGGTCAGCCCCAGCATTTT.

The chain recombines TRBV11-2 with TRBJ2-3; D unclear. Germline CDR1 reads SGHAT; CDR2 reads FQNNGV. Trimming took off 2 bases at V and 6 bases at J, with 15 bases between the two ends. The CDR3 has 15 residues. CDR3 residues: CASSLFRQPTDTQYF. CDR3 nucleotides: TGTGCCAGCAGCTTATTTCGCCAACCTACGGATACGCAGTATTTT.

As concerns this clone: Compared with germline, one end of the junction differs, possibly owing to a read error. The J gene is TRBJ2-1, the V gene TRBV4-1; TRBD2 aligns across 10 bases. Germline lookup yields CDR1 MGHRA and CDR2 YSYEKL. The length of the CDR3 is 19 residues. For the CDR3, the DNA is TGCGCCCGCAGCCCCCGGAGCAGCGGGGGGGCCGGGTCCTACAATGAGCAGTTCTTC. Translating it yields CARSPRSSGGAGSYNEQFF.

This chain connects TRBV4-2 to TRBJ1-2; 8 nucleotides match TRBD1. In germline, CDR1 is LGHNA, CDR2 YNFKEQ. The CDR3 sequence is 14 residues long. The junction had 4 bases not matched to a gene; V was cut back by 0 bases and J by 7 bases. The CDR3 spells CASSQDSGGGGYTF. In DNA, the CDR3 is TGTGCCAGCAGCCAAGATTCAGGGGGCGGTGGCTACACCTTC.

The chain links TRBV9 to TRBJ2-3, with D maybe TRBD2 (5 bases). Trimming removed 2 bases at V and 1 base at J, with 5 bases between. The CDR3 totals 13 residues. Germline V gives CDR1 SGDLS, CDR2 YYNGEE. The CDR3 sequence is CASSVGGTDTQYF. The CDR3 coding sequence is TGTGCCAGCAGCGTCGGGGGCACAGATACGCAGTATTTT.

This chain uses TRBV7-3 with TRBJ2-3, with 10 bases aligning to TRBD2. The CDR3 totals 16 residues. The junction had 9 bases not matched to a gene; V was cut back by 5 bases and J by 4 bases. CDR1 and CDR2 (germline): SGHTA, FQGTGA. CDR3 sequence reads: CASSTRGLAGADTQYF. In nucleotides, the CDR3 is TGTGCCAGCAGCACAAGGGGGCTAGCGGGGGCAGATACGCAGTATTTT.

The rearrangement joins TRBV6-5 to TRBJ2-2, with TRBD2 matching 11 bases. J gave up 5 bases and V 8 bases, and 4 bases lay outside the gene matches. The CDR3 consists of 14 residues. Germline lookup yields CDR1 MNHEY and CDR2 SVGAGI. The CDR3 loop reads CASGRTSGTGELFF. The CDR3 DNA follows: TGTGCCAGCGGAAGGACTAGCGGGACCGGGGAGCTGTTTTTT.

The chain has TRBV15 and TRBJ1-2; no clear D. Trimming stripped 0 bases from V and 3 bases from J, with 11 bases between. Germline CDR1 LNHNV, CDR2 YYDKDF (reference sequence). The length of the CDR3 is 15 residues. CDR3 bases: TGTGCCACCAGCAGAGATGCCCAGGTTGACTATGGCTACACCTTC. This sequence encodes CATSRDAQVDYGYTF.

The chain links TRBV6-1 to TRBJ1-1; D unclear. The CDR3 has 13 amino acids. CDR1 is MNHNS and CDR2 is SASEGT in the germline V gene. Trimming stripped 11 bases from V and 0 bases from J, with 13 bases between. The CDR3 spells CASHPGMNTEAFF. The CDR3 DNA sequence: TGTGCCTCCCATCCGGGGATGAACACTGAAGCTTTCTTT.

The V and J genes are TRBV7-2 and TRBJ1-2, with D hard to call. Germline CDR1 SGHTA, CDR2 FQGNSA. This CDR3 has 14 residues. Trimming cost V 0 bases and J 5 bases, with 10 bases left between them. CDR3 nucleotide sequence: TGTGCCAGCAGCTTAGCGGGCAGGTCATATGGCTACACCTTC. It specifies CASSLAGRSYGYTF. The full variable domain, rest sourced from reference TRBV7-2 and TRBJ1-2, is GAGVSQSPSNKVTEKGKDVELRCDPISGHTALYWYRQSLGQGLEFLIYFQGNSAPDKSGLPSDRFSAERTGGSVSTLTIQRTQQEDSAVYLCASSLAGRSYGYTFGSGTRLTVV.

The chain joins TRBV7-6 to TRBJ1-4; no reliable D call. The V end lost 3 bases, the J end lost 0 bases, and 5 bases lay between the germline ends. The CDR3 has 14 residues. Germline V gives CDR1 SGHVS, CDR2 FNYEAQ. CDR3 loop: CASSLTTTNEKLFF. For the CDR3, the DNA is TGTGCCAGCAGCTTGACAACAACTAATGAAAAACTGTTTTTT.

The chain has TRBV9 and TRBJ1-2; D is undetermined. This CDR3 has 14 residues. With 0 bases removed from V and 4 bases from J, the gap between germline ends came to 10 bases. From germline, CDR1 is SGDLS and CDR2 YYNGEE. As DNA, the CDR3 is TGTGCCAGCAGCGTAGACCAGCGGGGCTATGGCTACACCTTC. Translating it yields CASSVDQRGYGYTF.